The 30 T cell receptor beta chains presented below share a single source sample, sequenced in a study of blood T cell repertoires in COVID-19. TCRdb's copy holds only in-frame clones and misses some; the assay was immunoSEQ multiplex PCR. The data contain some 250,000 clones, roughly 87% of them seen just once; the ten biggest clones take up 0.8%. Sequenced material: peripheral blood. These receptors were collected from a woman in her 30s with acute or convalescent COVID-19.

This clone is a singleton in its sample. The chain recombines TRBV19 with TRBJ2-2; TRBD2 matches 8 bases. V lost 8 bases to trimming and J lost 3 bases; unmatched junction nucleotides: 8. Per the germline V gene, CDR1 is LNHDA and CDR2 is SQIVND (reference sequence). The length of the CDR3 is 15 residues. The CDR3 nucleotides are TGTGCCAGTCGTCGCCAAGCGGGAGACACCGGGGAGCTGTTTTTT. Residues: CASRRQAGDTGELFF.

The rearrangement links TRBV14 to TRBJ2-7, with TRBD2 matching over 11 bases. CDR3 length equals 15 residues. V shed 3 bases, J shed 6 bases, and the junction held 7 bases outside the gene matches. From germline, CDR1 is SGHDN and CDR2 FVKESK. The CDR3 nucleotides are TGTGCCAGCAGCCAGGGGACTAGCGGCTTTCTCGAGCAGTACTTC. This codes for CASSQGTSGFLEQYF.

V gene TRBV10-3 combines with J gene TRBJ1-1, with D tentatively TRBD1 (6 bases). Germline CDR1 reads ENHRY; CDR2 reads SYGVKD. CDR3 length equals 16 residues. Deletions cut 6 bases from V and 3 bases from J, with 20 bases between. The CDR3 sequence is CAIRASAQGIYTEAFF. The CDR3 DNA reads as TGTGCCATCAGAGCGTCAGCCCAGGGGATTTACACTGAAGCTTTCTTT.

The genes are TRBV3-1 (or the pseudogene TRBV3-2) and TRBJ2-2; tentatively, D is TRBD2 (6 bases). The germline V gene encodes CDR1 LGHDT and CDR2 YNNKEL (reference sequence). Trimming shortened V by 2 bases and J by 7 bases, and 8 bases separated the two germline ends. This CDR3 is 13 amino acids long. The CDR3 loop is CASSQWGGGELFF. CDR3 bases: TGTGCCAGCAGCCAATGGGGAGGCGGGGAGCTGTTTTTT.

The chain employs TRBV5-4 and TRBJ2-1; 9 bases match TRBD1. This CDR3 spans 13 amino acids. Germline assignment: CDR1 SGHNT and CDR2 YYREEE (reference sequence). Trimming removed 7 bases from V and 7 bases from J; junction bases left unmatched: 6. The CDR3 spells CASVVQGANEQFF. Here the CDR3 DNA reads TGTGCCAGCGTAGTACAGGGGGCTAATGAGCAGTTCTTC.

This chain joins TRBV5-1 and TRBJ2-2; the D gene is possibly TRBD1 (6 bases). CDR1 is SGHRS, CDR2 YFSETQ, per germline. Trimming took 4 bases from V and 2 from J, leaving 12 bases between them. This CDR3 is built from 15 residues. The CDR3 protein is CASSLGTSNTGELFF. CDR3 bases: TGCGCCAGCAGCCTCGGGACATCAAACACCGGGGAGCTGTTTTTT.

This chain uses TRBV7-8 with TRBJ2-1; 11 bases fit TRBD2. CDR1 is SGHVS and CDR2 is FQNEAQ in the germline V gene. With V trimmed by 0 bases and J by 4 bases, 2 bases remained unmatched. CDR3 length: 16 residues. Here the CDR3 DNA reads TGTGCCAGCAGCTTAGCTAGCGGGAGGGGTTACAATGAGCAGTTCTTC. Translated: CASSLASGRGYNEQFF.

V is TRBV24-1 and J is TRBJ2-2; D is undetermined. Per the germline V gene, CDR1 is KGHDR and CDR2 is SFDVKD. The CDR3 sequence is 13 residues long. V was pared by 6 bases and J by 3 bases, with 7 bases between. This chain's CDR3 is CATSPYDTGELFF. The CDR3, as DNA: TGTGCCACCAGTCCTTATGACACCGGGGAGCTGTTTTTT.

The genes are TRBV7-9 and TRBJ2-7; 8 bases match TRBD2. CDR1 and CDR2 from the germline V gene are SEHNR and FQNEAQ (reference sequence). The CDR3 runs to 14 residues. V shed 9 bases, J shed 2 bases, and the junction held 9 bases outside the gene matches. The DNA for the CDR3 is TGTGCCAGTTCAAAAACTAGCGGAACCTACGAGCAGTACTTC. It codes for CASSKTSGTYEQYF. Variable domain in full (rest from reference TRBV7-9 and TRBJ2-7): DTGVSQNPRHKITKRGQNVTFRCDPISEHNRLYWYRQTLGQGPEFLTYFQNEAQLEKSRLLSDRFSAERPKGSFSTLEIQRTEQGDSAMYLCASSKTSGTYEQYFGPGTRLTVT.

The chain is built from TRBV27 and TRBJ1-6; D gene uncertain. V was shortened by 8 bases and J by 4 bases, with 12 bases between the two germline ends. The V gene's germline CDR1 is MNHEY and CDR2 SMNVEV (reference sequence). This CDR3 has 14 residues. In DNA form, the CDR3 reads TGTGCCAGCCGACCCGAGGGATATAATTCACCCCTCCACTTT. Protein: CASRPEGYNSPLHF.

V usage is TRBV29-1 and J usage is TRBJ2-5; D possibly matches TRBD1 or TRBD2 (5 bases each). Germline V gene data show CDR1 as SQVTM and CDR2 as ANQGSEA. The CDR3 is made up of 12 amino acids. V lost 4 bases, J lost 4 bases, and 10 bases lay in between. The CDR3: CSVAEGRETQYF. CDR3 DNA sequence: TGCAGCGTTGCAGAGGGGCGAGAGACCCAGTACTTC.

This clone was detected only once. V usage is TRBV7-2 and J usage is TRBJ2-7; 9 positions agree with TRBD2. Germline CDR1 reads SGHTA; CDR2 reads FQGNSA. After removal of 5 bases from V and 4 bases from J, the junction contained 15 bases not matched to a gene. This CDR3 spans 17 amino acids. The CDR3 protein is CASSMGGASGALYEQYF. The CDR3 DNA reads as TGTGCCAGCAGCATGGGGGGGGCTAGCGGGGCTTTGTACGAGCAGTACTTC.

CDR3 sequence reads: CASRGGLATDTQYF. The DNA of the CDR3 is TGTGCCAGCAGGGGGGGACTAGCAACAGATACGCAGTATTTT. This sequence joins TRBV6-5 and TRBJ2-3, with TRBD2 matching 9 bases. The trim removed 6 bases at V and 3 bases at J, leaving 4 bases unmatched. The germline V gene encodes CDR1 MNHEY and CDR2 SVGAGI. This CDR3 region has 14 residues.

The rearrangement uses TRBV4-2 and TRBJ2-2, with D possibly being TRBD2 (6 bases). The V gene lost 4 bases and the J gene lost 0 bases, with 18 bases spanning the gap. The CDR3 runs to 18 residues. The germline gives CDR1 LGHNA, CDR2 YNFKEQ. CDR3 bases: TGTGCCAGCAGCCTCCGAGACGCGGCGGGGCCGAACACCGGGGAGCTGTTTTTT. Translation: CASSLRDAAGPNTGELFF.

The gene calls are TRBV27 and TRBJ2-7, with 10 bases matching TRBD1. After removal of 2 bases from V and 5 bases from J, the junction contained 12 bases not matched to a gene. In germline, CDR1 is MNHEY, CDR2 SMNVEV (reference sequence). The CDR3 has 17 amino acids. The CDR3 nucleotides are TGTGCCAGCAGTTTAACACCGGGACAGGGGATTCTTGACGAGCAGTACTTC. Encoded protein: CASSLTPGQGILDEQYF.

V usage is TRBV19 and J usage is TRBJ2-2, with a weak D call TRBD1 (6 bases). Deletions cut 3 bases from V and 2 bases from J, with 7 bases between. Germline CDR1 is LNHDA and CDR2 is SQIVND (reference sequence). The CDR3 is 14 amino acids. The CDR3 region is CASSMGQNTGELFF. CDR3 DNA: TGTGCCAGTAGTATGGGACAAAACACCGGGGAGCTGTTTTTT. The whole variable domain, filled in from reference TRBV19 and TRBJ2-2, reads DGGITQSPKYLFRKEGQNVTLSCEQNLNHDAMYWYRQDPGQGLRLIYYSQIVNDFQKGDIAEGYSVSREKKESFPLTVTSAQKNPTAFYLCASSMGQNTGELFFGEGSRLTVL.

The chain links TRBV11-3 to TRBJ2-2, with D uncertain. The V end was cut by 1 base, the J end by 4 bases, with 10 bases between. CDR1 SGHNT and CDR2 YENEEA come from the germline V gene. This CDR3 has 15 amino acids. The CDR3 spells CASSLVLRSTGELFF. The CDR3 DNA is TGTGCCAGCAGCTTAGTGCTGCGGAGCACCGGGGAGCTGTTTTTT.

The V and J genes are TRBV6-2 or TRBV6-3 and TRBJ2-2; D call uncertain. Looked up from germline, CDR1 is MNHEY and CDR2 is SVGEGT. CDR3 size: 14 residues. Trimming removed 1 base from V and 6 bases from J, with 9 bases in between. This chain's CDR3 is CASSYFGYAGELFF. As DNA, the CDR3 is TGTGCCAGCAGTTACTTCGGGTACGCCGGGGAGCTGTTTTTT.

The rearrangement joins TRBV7-2 to TRBJ2-1; TRBD2 is a possible D gene (5 bases). The germline V and J ends were trimmed by 0 bases and 3 bases, with 6 bases remaining between them. Germline V gene sequence: CDR1 SGHTA, CDR2 FQGNSA. The CDR3 runs 14 residues. The CDR3 loop reads CASSLAAGYNEQFF. DNA for the CDR3: TGTGCCAGCAGCTTAGCCGCGGGCTACAATGAGCAGTTCTTC.

The CDR3, as DNA: TGTGCCAGTAGTCTCGGGCCAGGGGGCGGATATAGTCAGCCCCAGCATTTT. The encoded protein is CASSLGPGGGYSQPQHF. The chain carries TRBV19 and TRBJ1-5, with 8 bases matching TRBD1. Looked up from germline, CDR1 is LNHDA and CDR2 is SQIVND (reference sequence). This CDR3 is built from 17 residues. V was pared by 5 bases and J by 6 bases, with 15 bases of the junction left unmatched.

This chain links TRBV27 with TRBJ2-3; D uncertain. The CDR3 runs 13 residues. In germline, CDR1 is MNHEY, CDR2 SMNVEV (reference sequence). Trimming cost V 8 bases and J 2 bases, with 11 bases left between them. The CDR3 DNA follows: TGTGCCAGCTGGAGTGTCAACACAGATACGCAGTATTTT. It is translated as CASWSVNTDTQYF.

The CDR3 DNA reads TGTGCCTGGAGTCCAAATGACAGGGGAATTGAGACCCAGTACTTC. Its protein is CAWSPNDRGIETQYF. This sequence joins TRBV30 and TRBJ2-5; 8 bases fit TRBD1. Per the germline V gene, CDR1 is GTSNPN and CDR2 is SVGIG (reference sequence). Trimming took 2 bases from V and 5 from J; bases not matched to a gene: 10. This CDR3 has 15 residues.

V is TRBV18 and J is TRBJ1-4; 7 bases match TRBD1. V shed 6 bases, J shed 4 bases, and the junction held 8 bases outside the gene matches. CDR1 is KGHSH and CDR2 is LQKENI in the germline V gene. This CDR3 contains 15 residues. As DNA, the CDR3 is TGTGCCAGCTCCCCCCCGGGACAGAATAATGAAAAACTGTTTTTT. It specifies CASSPPGQNNEKLFF.

The chain combines TRBV5-1 with TRBJ1-3, with D possibly being TRBD1 (5 bases). CDR3 length: 16 residues. Deletions cut 4 bases from V and 0 bases from J, with 14 bases between. Germline CDR1 is SGHRS and CDR2 is YFSETQ. The DNA of the CDR3 is TGCGCCAGCAGCCGAAACACAGGAGACTCTGGAAACACCATATATTTT. Amino acids: CASSRNTGDSGNTIYF.

The rearrangement uses TRBV9 and TRBJ1-3; D possibly corresponds to TRBD1 (6 bases). Trimming removed 4 bases at V and 0 bases at J, with 17 bases between. The germline V gene has CDR1 SGDLS and CDR2 YYNGEE. CDR3 size: 17 residues. The chain's CDR3 is CASSPGHPTLSGNTIYF. The CDR3 DNA reads as TGTGCCAGCAGCCCGGGACATCCCACTCTCTCTGGAAACACCATATATTTT. Full variable domain (missing parts from reference TRBV9 and TRBJ1-3): DSGVTQTPKHLITATGQRVTLRCSPRSGDLSVYWYQQSLDQGLQFLIQYYNGEERAKGNILERFSAQQFPDLHSELNLSSLELGDSALYFCASSPGHPTLSGNTIYFGEGSWLTVV.

The gene calls are TRBV27 and TRBJ2-1; 10 bases match TRBD2. Germline loops: CDR1 MNHEY, CDR2 SMNVEV (reference sequence). This CDR3 is built from 16 residues. Unmatched junction bases numbered 7, after V lost 5 bases and J lost 3 bases. Here the CDR3 DNA reads TGTGCCAGCAGTATATTAGCGGGAGGAAACTACAATGAGCAGTTCTTC. Protein: CASSILAGGNYNEQFF.

This chain links TRBV7-9 with TRBJ2-4; 7 positions agree with TRBD1. The CDR3 is 17 amino acids. Losses at the gene ends were 0 bases for V and 5 bases for J; bases not matched to a gene: 10. Per the germline V gene, CDR1 is SEHNR and CDR2 is FQNEAQ (reference sequence). The CDR3 DNA reads as TGTGCCAGCAGCTTAGCGTTGGCAGGGGGTGGGCAAAACATTCAGTACTTC. Protein product: CASSLALAGGGQNIQYF.

The table lists this clone with a few counts. The chain carries TRBV6-5 and TRBJ1-4; unclear D gene. CDR3 length: 11 residues. The germline CDR1 and CDR2 sequences are MNHEY and SVGAGI. The V and J ends lost 5 bases and 17 bases respectively, with 15 bases between them. CDR3 protein: CASSSGGVVFF. The CDR3 region has the DNA TGTGCCAGCAGTAGCGGCGGGGTGGTTTTTTTT.

V and J are TRBV7-2 and TRBJ2-5, with TRBD2 matching over 10 bases. V lost 6 bases to trimming and J lost 1 base; unmatched junction nucleotides: 8. CDR1 and CDR2 from the germline V gene are SGHTA and FQGNSA. The CDR3 runs 16 residues. DNA for the CDR3: TGTGCCAGCAGGACTACTAGCGGGACTTCCCAAGAGACCCAGTACTTC. Its translation: CASRTTSGTSQETQYF.

This chain connects TRBV27 to TRBJ2-4, with 10 bases fitting TRBD1. The CDR3 is 15 residues long. Per germline, CDR1 MNHEY and CDR2 SMNVEV (reference sequence). Trimming at V came to 4 bases and at J to 9 bases, leaving 9 bases not matched to a gene. The CDR3, as DNA: TGTGCCAGCAGTTCCGGGACAGGGGAATTCGGCATTCAGTACTTC. Its protein product is CASSSGTGEFGIQYF.